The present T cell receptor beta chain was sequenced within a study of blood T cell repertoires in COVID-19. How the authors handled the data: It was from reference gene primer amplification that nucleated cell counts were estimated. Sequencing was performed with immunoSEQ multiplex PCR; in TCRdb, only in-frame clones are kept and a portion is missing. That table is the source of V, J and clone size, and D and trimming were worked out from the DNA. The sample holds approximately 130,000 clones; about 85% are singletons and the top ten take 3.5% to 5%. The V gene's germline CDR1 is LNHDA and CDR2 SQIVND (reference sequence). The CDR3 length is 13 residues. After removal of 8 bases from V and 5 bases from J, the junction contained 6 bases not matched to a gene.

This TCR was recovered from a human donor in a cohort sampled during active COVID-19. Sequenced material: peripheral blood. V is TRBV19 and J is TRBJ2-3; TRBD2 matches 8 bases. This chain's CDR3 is CASAGGQGDTQYF. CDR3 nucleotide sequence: TGTGCCAGTGCGGGGGGCCAAGGAGATACGCAGTATTTT. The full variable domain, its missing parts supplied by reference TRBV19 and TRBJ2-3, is DGGITQSPKYLFRKEGQNVTLSCEQNLNHDAMYWYRQDPGQGLRLIYYSQIVNDFQKGDIAEGYSVSREKKESFPLTVTSAQKNPTAFYLCASAGGQGDTQYFGPGTRLTVL.